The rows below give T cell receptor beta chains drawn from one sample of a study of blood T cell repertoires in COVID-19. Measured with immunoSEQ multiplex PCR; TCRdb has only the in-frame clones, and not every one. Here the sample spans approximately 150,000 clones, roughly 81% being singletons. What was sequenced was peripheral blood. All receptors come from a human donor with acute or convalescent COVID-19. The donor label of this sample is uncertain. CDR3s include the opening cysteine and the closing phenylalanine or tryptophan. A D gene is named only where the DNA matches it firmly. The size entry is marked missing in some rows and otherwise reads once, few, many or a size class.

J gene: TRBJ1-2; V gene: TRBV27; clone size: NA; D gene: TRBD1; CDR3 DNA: TGTGCCAGCAGAGGGACAGCAAAAACCTATGGCTACACCTTC; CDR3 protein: CASRGTAKTYGYTF
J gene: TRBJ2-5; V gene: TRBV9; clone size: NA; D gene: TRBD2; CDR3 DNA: TGTGCCAGCAGCGCAAGGACTAGCGGGAGCCAAGAGACCCAGTACTTC; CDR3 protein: CASSARTSGSQETQYF
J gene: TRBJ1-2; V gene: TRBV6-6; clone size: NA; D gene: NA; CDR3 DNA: TGTGCCAGCAGTTCGGACTCCTATCACTATGGCTACACCTTC; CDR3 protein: CASSSDSYHYGYTF
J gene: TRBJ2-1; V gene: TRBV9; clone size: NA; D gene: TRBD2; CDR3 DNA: TGTGCCAGCAGCGTAACCTGGACTAGCTCGTTAACCTACAATGAGCAGTTCTTC; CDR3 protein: CASSVTWTSSLTYNEQFF
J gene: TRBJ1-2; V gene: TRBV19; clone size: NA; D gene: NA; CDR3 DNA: TGTGCCAGTAGGGCATACAGGGACAACTATGGCTACACCTTC; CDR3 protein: CASRAYRDNYGYTF
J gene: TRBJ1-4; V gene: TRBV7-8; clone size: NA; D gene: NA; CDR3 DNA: TGTGCCAGCAGCTTAAGTATCAGTCATAATGAAAAACTGTTTTTT; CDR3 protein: CASSLSISHNEKLFF
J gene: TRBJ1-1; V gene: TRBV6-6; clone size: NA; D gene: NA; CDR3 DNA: TGTGCCAGCAGTACTCTACCCGGGACAAATGAAGCTTTCTTT; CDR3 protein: CASSTLPGTNEAFF
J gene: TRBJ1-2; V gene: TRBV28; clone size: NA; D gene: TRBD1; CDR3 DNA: TGTGCCAGCAGGCCTCCGGGACAGGTGAACTATGGCTACACCTTC; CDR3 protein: CASRPPGQVNYGYTF
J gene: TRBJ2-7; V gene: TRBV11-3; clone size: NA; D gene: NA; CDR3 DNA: TGTGCCAGCAGCTTAGGAGGGGGTTCAGGACACGAGCAGTACTTC; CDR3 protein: CASSLGGGSGHEQYF
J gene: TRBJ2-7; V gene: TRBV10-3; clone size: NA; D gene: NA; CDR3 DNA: TGTGCCATCAGTGAGTCCAACAGCTACGAGCAGTACTTC; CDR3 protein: CAISESNSYEQYF
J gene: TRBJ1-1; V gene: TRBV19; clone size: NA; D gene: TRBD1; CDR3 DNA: TGTGCCAGTAGTGACAGGGTTACTTGGAGGAACACTGAAGCTTTCTTT; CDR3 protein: CASSDRVTWRNTEAFF
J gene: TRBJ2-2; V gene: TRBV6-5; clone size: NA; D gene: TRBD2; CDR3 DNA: TGTGCCAGCTCCACCGGGGGGGCCGGGGAGCTGTTTTTT; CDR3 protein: CASSTGGAGELFF
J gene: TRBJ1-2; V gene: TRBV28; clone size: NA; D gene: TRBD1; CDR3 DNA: TGTGCCAGCAGTTTGTTCCGACAGGGGGCAAGCTATGGCTACACCTTC; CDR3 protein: CASSLFRQGASYGYTF
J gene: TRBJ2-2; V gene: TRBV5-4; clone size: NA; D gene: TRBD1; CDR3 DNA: TGTGCCAGCAGCGCGGTACACAGGGGATCGTACACCGGGGAGCTGTTTTTT; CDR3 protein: CASSAVHRGSYTGELFF
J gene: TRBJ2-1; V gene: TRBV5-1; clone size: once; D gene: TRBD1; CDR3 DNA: TGCGCCAGCATCCTCTCACAGGGGGCGGGGAATGAGCAGTTCTTC; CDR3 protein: CASILSQGAGNEQFF
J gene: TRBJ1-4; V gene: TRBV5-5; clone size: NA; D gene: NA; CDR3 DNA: TGTGCCAGCAGCTTTGGCCGTCAGGGGATTGAAAAACTGTTTTTT; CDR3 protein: CASSFGRQGIEKLFF
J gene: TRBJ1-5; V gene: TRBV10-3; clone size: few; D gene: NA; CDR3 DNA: TGTGCCATCAGTGAGCGATCCGGGGGCAATCAGCCCCAGCATTTT; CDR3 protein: CAISERSGGNQPQHF
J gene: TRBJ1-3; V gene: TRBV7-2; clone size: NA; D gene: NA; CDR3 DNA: TGTGCCAGCAGCTTAGAGGGGACACCGAGCTCTGGAAACACCATATATTTT; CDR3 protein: CASSLEGTPSSGNTIYF
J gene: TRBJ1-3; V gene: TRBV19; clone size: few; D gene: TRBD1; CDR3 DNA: TGTGCCAGTAGTAAGCTTGGCAGGGGGACGTCTGGAAACACCATATATTTT; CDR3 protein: CASSKLGRGTSGNTIYF
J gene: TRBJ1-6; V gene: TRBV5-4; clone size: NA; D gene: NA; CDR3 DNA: TGTGCCAGCAGCCCAACAGGGCCCTCACCCCTCCACTTT; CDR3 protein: CASSPTGPSPLHF
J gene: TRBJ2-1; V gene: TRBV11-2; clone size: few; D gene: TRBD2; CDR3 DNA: TGTGCCAGCAGCCCCAATCGGGAGGGGGTTAACAATGAGCAGTTCTTC; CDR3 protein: CASSPNREGVNNEQFF
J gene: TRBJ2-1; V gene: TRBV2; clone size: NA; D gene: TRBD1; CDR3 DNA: TGTGCCAGCAGTGACTTGCCAGGGGGCTCCTACAATGAGCAGTTCTTC; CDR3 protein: CASSDLPGGSYNEQFF
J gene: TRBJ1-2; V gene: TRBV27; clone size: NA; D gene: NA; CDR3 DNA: TGTGCCAGCAGTCTCGCCAAGCCGGGAGGTGGCTACACCTTC; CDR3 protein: CASSLAKPGGGYTF
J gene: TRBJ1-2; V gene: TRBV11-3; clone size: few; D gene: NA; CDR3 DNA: TGTGCCAGCAGCTTAAAAACAGGGAACTATGGCTACACCTTC; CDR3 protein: CASSLKTGNYGYTF
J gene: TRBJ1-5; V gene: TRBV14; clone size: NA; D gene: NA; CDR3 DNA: TGTGCCAGCAGCCAAGGAGGCAATCAGCCCCAGCATTTT; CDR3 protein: CASSQGGNQPQHF
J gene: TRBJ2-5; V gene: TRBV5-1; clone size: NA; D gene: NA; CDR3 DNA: TGCGCCAGCAGGGTTTTCAGCCAAGAGACCCAGTACTTC; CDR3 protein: CASRVFSQETQYF
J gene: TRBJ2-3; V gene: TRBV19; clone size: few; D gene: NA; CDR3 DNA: TGTGCCAGTAGTTCTAGTTCAGATACGCAGTATTTT; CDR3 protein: CASSSSSDTQYF
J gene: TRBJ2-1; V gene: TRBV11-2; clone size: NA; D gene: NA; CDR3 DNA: TGTGCCAGCAGCTTAGTAGGTTCGGCTAGCCCAAATGAGCAGTTCTTC; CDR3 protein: CASSLVGSASPNEQFF
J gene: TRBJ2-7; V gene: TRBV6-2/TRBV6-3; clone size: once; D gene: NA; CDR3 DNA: TGTGCCAGCAGTTACGAGGGGGAGTACGAGCAGTACTTC; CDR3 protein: CASSYEGEYEQYF
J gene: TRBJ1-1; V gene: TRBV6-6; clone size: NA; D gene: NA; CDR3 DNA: TGTGCCAGCGGCCCAGCGGGGGGGAGCACTGAAGCTTTCTTT; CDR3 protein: CASGPAGGSTEAFF
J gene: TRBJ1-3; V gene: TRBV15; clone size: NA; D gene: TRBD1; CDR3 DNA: TGTGCCACCAGCAGAGATCTCGAACAGGGGGCAAGAAACACCATATATTTT; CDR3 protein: CATSRDLEQGARNTIYF
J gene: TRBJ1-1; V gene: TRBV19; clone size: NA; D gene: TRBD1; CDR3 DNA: TGTGCCAGTAGTTCCGCGGCAGGGGGACGGCTCCGGAACATAGACCGAAAAGCTTTCTTT; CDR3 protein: CASSSAAGGRLRNIDRKAFF
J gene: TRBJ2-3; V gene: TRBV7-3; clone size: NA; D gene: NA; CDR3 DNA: TGTGCCAGCAGCTTAGTCCGGAGGGGGCGTAGAGATACGCAGTATTTT; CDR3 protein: CASSLVRRGRRDTQYF
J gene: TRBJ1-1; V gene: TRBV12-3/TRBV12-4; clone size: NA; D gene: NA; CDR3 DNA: TGTGCCAGCAGCCCTCAGATCCTTGAAGCTTTCTTT; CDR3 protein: CASSPQILEAFF
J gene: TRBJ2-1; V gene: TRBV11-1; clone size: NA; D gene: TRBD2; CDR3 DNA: TGTGCCAGCAAGTTACAAAGCGGGAGCCCTGGTGAGCAGTTCTTC; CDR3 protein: CASKLQSGSPGEQFF
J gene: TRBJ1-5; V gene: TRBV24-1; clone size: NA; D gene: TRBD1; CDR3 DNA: TGTGCCACCAGTGATAACACAGGGGTGGGCAATCAGCCCCAGCATTTT; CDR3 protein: CATSDNTGVGNQPQHF
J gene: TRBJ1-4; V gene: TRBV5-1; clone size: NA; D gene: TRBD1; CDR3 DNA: TGCGCCAGCAGCGAGGGACAGGGGTGGGAAAAACTGTTTTTT; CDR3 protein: CASSEGQGWEKLFF
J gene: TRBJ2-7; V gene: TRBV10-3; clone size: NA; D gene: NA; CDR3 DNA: TGTGCCATCAGTGATGACAGCCAAGCCCTCTACGAGCAGTACTTC; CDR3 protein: CAISDDSQALYEQYF
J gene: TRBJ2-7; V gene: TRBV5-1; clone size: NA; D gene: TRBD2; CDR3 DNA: TGCGCCAGCAGCTGGGAAAGCGGGGGGCCCTTTCCTATTAGCTCCTACGAGCAGTACTTC; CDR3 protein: CASSWESGGPFPISSYEQYF
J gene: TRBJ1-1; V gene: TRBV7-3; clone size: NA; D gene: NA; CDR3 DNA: TGTGCCAGCAGCTTATTGGGGAGGCAGAACACTGAAGCTTTCTTT; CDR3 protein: CASSLLGRQNTEAFF
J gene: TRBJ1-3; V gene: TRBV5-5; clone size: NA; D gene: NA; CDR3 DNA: TGTGCCAGCAGCGCCAGGGTAGGAGGAAACACCATATATTTT; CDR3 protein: CASSARVGGNTIYF
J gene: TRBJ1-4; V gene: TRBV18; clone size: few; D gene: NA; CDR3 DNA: TGTGCCAGCTCACCACTAGGGCAGGGGTCGGGAAAACTGTTTTTT; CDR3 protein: CASSPLGQGSGKLFF
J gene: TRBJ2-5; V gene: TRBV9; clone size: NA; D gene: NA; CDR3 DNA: TGTGCCAGCAGCGTAGATGGTACCGAGACAGGAGTACCCCAAGAGACCCAGTACTTC; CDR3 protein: CASSVDGTETGVPQETQYF
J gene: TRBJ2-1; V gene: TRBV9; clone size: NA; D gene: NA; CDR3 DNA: TGTGCCAGCAGCACCTCGGGGGGCTATGGGGACAATGAGCAGTTCTTC; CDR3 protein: CASSTSGGYGDNEQFF
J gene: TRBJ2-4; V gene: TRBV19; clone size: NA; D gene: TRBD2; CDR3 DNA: TGTGCCAGTAGTACCCCCGGGGGGAACATTCAGTACTTC; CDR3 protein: CASSTPGGNIQYF
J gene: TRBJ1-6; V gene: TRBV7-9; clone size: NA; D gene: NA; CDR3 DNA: TGTGCCAGCAGTTCATCCGCGGCACCCCTCCACTTT; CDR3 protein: CASSSSAAPLHF
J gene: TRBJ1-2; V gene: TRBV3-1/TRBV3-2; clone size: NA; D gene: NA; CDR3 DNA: TGTGCCAGCAGCCAAGTAAGGCCGCGAGGAGCTAACTATGGCTACACCTTC; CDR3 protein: CASSQVRPRGANYGYTF
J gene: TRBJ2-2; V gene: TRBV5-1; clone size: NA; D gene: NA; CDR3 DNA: TGCGCCAGCAGCCCGGATCCCACAGGTTTTCAAAACACCGGGGAGCTGTTTTTT; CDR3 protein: CASSPDPTGFQNTGELFF
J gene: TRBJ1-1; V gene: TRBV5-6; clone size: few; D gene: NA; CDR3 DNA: TGTGCCAGCAGCCGATCGATGAGCACTGAAGCTTTCTTT; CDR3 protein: CASSRSMSTEAFF
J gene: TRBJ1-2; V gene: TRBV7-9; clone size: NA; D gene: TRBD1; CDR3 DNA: TGTGCCACAACAGGGGGCGACTATGGCTACACCTTC; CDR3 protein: CATTGGDYGYTF
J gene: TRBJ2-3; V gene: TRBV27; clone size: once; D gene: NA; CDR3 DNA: TGTGCCAGCAGTTTGCCCGGGTACGGCACAGATACGCAGTATTTT; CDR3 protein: CASSLPGYGTDTQYF
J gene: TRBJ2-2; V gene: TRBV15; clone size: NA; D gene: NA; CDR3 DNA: TGTGCCACCAGCAGAGGCGCTAACACCGGGGAGCTGTTTTTT; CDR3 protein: CATSRGANTGELFF
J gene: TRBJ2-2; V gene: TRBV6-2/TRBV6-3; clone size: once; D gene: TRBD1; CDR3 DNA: TGTGCCAGCAGTTACAGACAGGGAGAGGGGGAGCTGTTTTTT; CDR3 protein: CASSYRQGEGELFF